Given below is one T cell receptor (beta chain) in context. No cognate antigen has been identified for it. The CDR3 runs 16 amino acids, cysteine and phenylalanine included. Only the CDR3 region is kept as DNA, spanning 48 bases read in frame from base 1. Germline trimming amounts to 0 bases on V and 6 bases on J, with 8 as the count of junction bases outside the gene matches. CDR1 SGDLS and CDR2 YYNGEE were looked up in the germline V gene. Libraries were made using the immunoSEQ multiplex PCR assay. The multiplex PCR relied on a mix of 60 forward primers for TCR Vbeta segments and 13 reverse primers for TCR Jbeta segments. A multiplex PCR assay on genomic DNA amplified the CDR3 region of rearranged TCR beta genes. The Illumina HiSeq System was used to sequence the amplified TCR beta libraries as 87-base-pair reads. Processing in the source paper ran as follows. A later analysis tallied some 79 million unique TCR beta chains across the 666 repertoires, and about 10 million of those chains were shared by two or more donors. A nearest-neighbor algorithm error-corrected the raw reads and collapsed the reads into unique sequences, merging closely related sequences to remove PCR and sequencing errors. CDR3 sequences were aligned to IMGT reference sequences to assign V, D and J gene segments. For a sequence to be retained, a match of at least six nucleotides to both a V gene segment and a J gene segment was required. Rearrangements were classified as productive when the CDR3 lacked stop codons and remained in frame with V and J, and all other rearrangements were classified as non-productive. CDR3 was defined by IMGT convention, running from the second conserved V-encoded cysteine to the conserved J-encoded phenylalanine. The earlier analysis of about 530 of the donors excluded any sequence lacking an unambiguous match to a single V gene segment. In an earlier analysis of several hundred of the donors, V segments were called functional above 56.7% productive rearrangements and were called segregating when the between-donor standard deviation exceeded 5%. A statistical classification framework was built to diagnose cytomegalovirus status from the catalog of TCR beta chain sequences. V and J gene assignment, in a later analysis, came from comparing TCR nucleotide sequences with IMGT/GENE-DB human TR gene sequences. Using the TCRdist pipeline, a later analysis assigned CDR3 sequences along with most-parsimonious VDJ recombination scenarios. A later analysis defined each TCR beta chain by its CDR3 amino acid sequence plus V-gene family, and excluded reads lacking a unique V-gene family. To address suspected cross-contamination and a sequencing artifact, a later analysis removed 592 highly shared, low-generation-probability nucleotide sequences. For each public chain, a later analysis derived a clonal expansion index from normalized ranks of inferred template counts within each repertoire. In a later analysis, generation probabilities were computed using a VDJ recombination model fitted to out-of-frame rearrangements, and the results were checked against IGoR. In a later analysis, hypergeometric tests were used to score TCR-TCR, TCR-HLA and TCR-CMV co-occurrence, with a repertoire-size bias correction applied to TCR pairs. In a later analysis, false discovery rates were estimated by permuting HLA or CMV assignments 20 times. A later analysis grouped co-occurring TCRs with DBSCAN, adding TCRdist sequence similarity when clustering within HLA-allele-positive subsets. Co-occurrence clustering excluded repertoires with fewer than 30,000 or more than 120,000 public chains, plus five with anomalous nucleotide sharing. TCRdb's version of the immuneACCESS table is confined to in-frame rearrangements and falls short of the full clone set. An unresolved V gene accounts for under half of the shortfall where checked; the remainder is of unknown origin. That table is the source of V, J and clone size, and D and trimming were worked out from the DNA. This sample's clone table shows around 140,000 clones. 1.5% to 1.8% of the sample is in the top ten clones.

The cohort consisted of approximately 690 healthy bone marrow donors. At the time of sampling, every cohort member was nominally healthy, though immune exposures that went unrecorded were likely present. The donor was CMV seronegative and belonged to the group of around 400 seronegative cohort members. A peripheral blood sample was provided by each donor, and peripheral blood mononuclear cells were used for TCR beta sequencing. Genomic DNA extraction from the blood cell samples was performed with the Qiagen DNeasy Blood Extraction Kit. The data belong to a study of cytomegalovirus exposure and HLA in healthy donors (dated by TCRdb to 2016 to 2017). As for the study more broadly: An earlier analysis of about 530 of the donors reported 250 to 300 Gb of sequence data and 95 million to 120 million unique TCR beta sequences obtained from around 190 million T cells. An early release covering roughly 580 HLA-typed donors comprised about 310 gigabases of sequencing data and roughly 85 million unique TCR sequences. Among the roughly 400 genotyped donors, around 81% belonged to the genetic ancestry cluster associated with self-reported Caucasian donors. The aim of the study was to test whether cataloging public T cell receptors could identify signatures of past pathogen exposure. Using immunosequencing, the study profiled T cell repertoires from roughly 650 subjects and related those repertoires to cytomegalovirus serostatus. Besides the first cohort of roughly 660 subjects, a separate validation cohort made up of 120 different subjects was used. To predict cytomegalovirus infection status, the study combined high-throughput TCR immunosequencing, statistical association of individual TCRs with disease status, and machine learning. A later analysis re-examined previously published TCR beta repertoires from more than 600 donors and added high-resolution HLA genotyping to investigate patterns of TCR occurrence. Rather than using new phenotypic data, the later analysis identified candidate immune exposures from TCR beta sequences and from how often those sequences occurred across donors. An earlier analysis of several hundred of the donors used high-throughput TCR beta sequencing to judge whether each TCR beta V gene segment behaved as functional or pseudogenic. Alongside the repertoire data, information on donor age, sex, ethnicity and CMV serostatus was compiled. A later genetic analysis used genome-wide SNP genotypes for about three fifths of the 666 donors, treating that subset as a discovery cohort. All discovery cohort repertoires had been generated on a single sequencing platform. HLA typing included class I and class II loci at four-digit resolution. The number of donors typed differed by locus, with 629-630 for A, B, C, DRB1 and DQB1, around 560 for DQA1, 606 for DPA1, and 400 to 490 for DPB1. Because of strong linkage in the cohort, four to six DR-DQ haplotypes were treated as single units for association and clustering. Among 398 genotyped donors of the cohort, an average of approximately 240,000 unique TCR beta nucleotide sequences were sequenced per donor, roughly 18% of them non-productive.

General conclusions and limits of the study: The sequencing pipeline was judged likely to have produced a cluster of highly shared sequence variants as a technical artifact. The earlier analysis of 587 of the donors excluded over 15 rarely observed V segments, including chromosome 9 orphons, because counts were too low. An association between a missense DCLRE1C variant and V-gene and J-gene trimming of TCR beta chains was found in a later genetic analysis and replicated in an independent cohort. According to a later genetic analysis, donors in an Asian-associated ancestry cluster had fewer N-insertions in productive TCRs than the approximately 610-donor mean. When HLA alleles, especially DR and DQ, strongly co-occurred, attributing TCR associations to individual alleles was difficult. Because the 87-base-pair reads could not distinguish some IMGT-functional V segments, including TRBV6-2 and TRBV6-3, those segments were excluded. Broadly in line with IMGT annotations, most TCR beta V segments showed up in productive rearrangements about 87% or about 30% of the time in an earlier analysis of around 550 of the donors. Compared with equally common non-associated chains, HLA-associated TCR beta chains in a later analysis were more clonally expanded and had lower generation probabilities. In vitro tests confirmed that a few of the cytomegalovirus-associated TCR beta chains recognize cytomegalovirus antigens. CMV serostatus was the only immune exposure information available for the cohort. The study listed 170 or so TCR beta chains as associated with cytomegalovirus. A later analysis associated around 16,000 TCR beta sequences with specific HLA alleles at a false discovery rate of 0.05. A further reported finding was that TCR beta sequences accurately predicted the HLA-A and HLA-B alleles for most subjects in the first cohort. Because HLA typing was missing for some donors at each locus, association tests included only the typed subset. Linkage disequilibrium might explain the correlated functional status among segregating V segments, but an unknown experimental factor could not be excluded. According to a later analysis, TCR association rates differed among HLA loci, with DRB1 alleles showing the most associated TCRs and HLA-C alleles showing the fewest. The cohort was sequenced for TCR beta chains only, and without alpha or paired-chain data the features that could be detected were limited. It was suggested by the authors that the approach could potentially be generalized to other disease states and immunological phenotypes. Most CMV-associated TCR beta chains appeared to be HLA-restricted in a later analysis, and the HLA associations seemed to be driven largely by CMV exposure. Sequencing depth was assumed to be roughly uniform across donors in the presence/absence analyses, though that assumption may not hold. The classifier was reported to diagnose cytomegalovirus status with high specificity and sensitivity in both the original and validation cohorts. According to a later analysis, parvovirus B19, influenza, CMV and Epstein-Barr virus appeared linked to several top co-occurrence clusters. Most TCR sequences were seen in very few donors, while some public TCRs were found in many individuals.

This TCR was sampled from a middle-aged woman in good health and CMV-seronegative. The sequenced sample consisted of PBMCs. In this chain, TRBV9 is recombined with TRBJ2-3; TRBD1 matches 9 bases in the middle. The nucleotides are TGTGCCAGCAGCGTAGGGACAGGGGTCGGTGGGGATACGCAGTATTTT. The encoded protein is CASSVGTGVGGDTQYF.